This T cell receptor beta chain was recorded in a study of T cell repertoires in cytomegalovirus infection. Study in general: In the study, CMV epitopes included recently identified HLA-C-restricted and well-studied HLA-B-restricted ones. Indications came from public TCR beta signatures; they pointed to CMV infection and to a matching HLA type.

This clonotype turned up a few times. Its antigen is unidentified. TCRdb re-analysed the reads in MiXCR, keeping a single row per CDR3 protein. The profile covers hundreds of thousands of distinct CDR3 sequences, with about 42% appearing a single time and around 44% taken by the ten largest. V was trimmed by 6 bases and J by 3 bases, leaving 11 bases between them. CDR3 length: 13 amino acids. Study findings and constraints: Within the response measured ex vivo, HLA-C-restricted CMV-specific TCR beta clonotypes were dominant.

Sequencing was performed on cultured PBMCs, taken from culture after CMV antigen stimulation. This clonotype originated in a human donor in good health (CMV status not recorded). Some clones in this sample may be carry-over from other donors' samples. This chain joins TRBV12-3 or TRBV12-4 and TRBJ1-1; D call uncertain. The CDR3 loop reads CASRLDQDTEAFF. The DNA for the CDR3 is TGTGCCAGCAGGCTAGACCAGGACACTGAAGCTTTCTTT.